These 24 T cell receptor beta chains were sequenced from one sample in a study of molecular identifiers for immune sequencing clone quantification. TCRdb re-derived calls from the PCR reads in MiXCR, one entry per CDR3 protein. The repertoire holds 85,000 to 100,000 distinct CDR3 sequences, approximately 24% seen once, with 0.94% in the top ten. The sample taken for sequencing was naive CD8+ T cells from blood, with Jurkat cell RNA spiked in. Noted subset: FACS-sorted CD8+CD4-CCR7+CD45RA+ naive T cells. Receptors originate from a human donor in good health. Some libraries in this study had Jurkat cell RNA spiked in.

As concerns this clonotype: This may stem from a read error, because a much larger clone lies one nucleotide away. The V call is TRBV12-5, the J call TRBJ2-4; maybe TRBD2 (5 bases). Germline assignment: CDR1 LGHNT and CDR2 FRNRAP. The CDR3 sequence is 16 residues long. CDR3 DNA sequence: TGTGCTAGTGGTTTGAGGACTGGGATAGCCATAAACATTCAGTACTTC. It yields the protein CASGLRTGIAINIQYF.

Details on this clonotype: Since a much larger clone is just one base distant, this may be a read error. The chain has TRBV4-1 and TRBJ2-1; 8 bases match TRBD2. J was trimmed by 10 bases and V by 4 bases; bases with no gene match: 3. Germline loops: CDR1 MGHRA, CDR2 YSYEKL. This CDR3 has 12 residues. Here the CDR3 reads CASSLAGQEQFF. In DNA form, the CDR3 reads TGCGCCAGCAGCCTAGCGGGGCAAGAGCAGTTCTTC.

Many counts were recorded for this clonotype. The chain employs TRBV6-2 or TRBV6-3 and TRBJ2-3; D may be TRBD2 (5 bases). This CDR3 has 13 residues. Germline CDR1 and CDR2: MNHEY and SVGEGT. Trimming cost V 8 bases and J 4 bases, with 13 bases left between them. This CDR3 is CASASNGADTQYF. DNA for the CDR3: TGTGCCAGCGCTTCTAACGGGGCAGATACGCAGTATTTT.

This clonotype was detected many times. The chain is built from TRBV5-5 and TRBJ2-7; D remains unclear. Trimming shortened V by 4 bases and J by 1 base, and 9 bases separated the two germline ends. The CDR3 contains 13 residues. CDR1 and CDR2 from the germline V gene are SGHKS and YYEKEE (reference sequence). The CDR3 DNA reads as TGTGCCAGCAGCCAATCCGGGTCCTACGAGCAGTACTTC. This encodes CASSQSGSYEQYF.

This clonotype was picked up many times. The chain links TRBV18 to TRBJ2-3; D is perhaps TRBD1 (6 bases). Germline V gene data show CDR1 as KGHSH and CDR2 as LQKENI. This CDR3 region has 16 residues. The germline V and J ends were trimmed by 6 bases and 2 bases, with 18 bases remaining between them. CDR3 bases: TGTGCCAGCTCCAAGACGGGACAAAATCCCACAGATACGCAGTATTTT. It is translated as CASSKTGQNPTDTQYF. The variable domain in full, with the rest retrieved from reference TRBV18 and TRBJ2-3, is NAGVMQNPRHLVRRRGQEARLRCSPMKGHSHVYWYRQLPEEGLKFMVYLQKENIIDESGMPKERFSAEFPKEGPSILRIQQVVRGDSAAYFCASSKTGQNPTDTQYFGPGTRLTVL.

The chain combines TRBV6-1 with TRBJ1-1; maybe TRBD1 (6 bases). Germline assignment: CDR1 MNHNS and CDR2 SASEGT. The V and J ends lost 11 bases and 5 bases respectively, with 18 bases between them. The CDR3 totals 13 residues. CDR3: CAGRDTANTEAFF. Here the CDR3 DNA reads TGTGCCGGCCGGGACACCGCGAATACTGAAGCTTTCTTT.

The gene calls are TRBV3-1 and TRBJ2-2, with 8 bases that match TRBD1. Germline CDR1 reads LGHDT; CDR2 reads YNNKEL (reference sequence). This CDR3 is built from 16 residues. V was pared by 4 bases and J by 6 bases, with 10 bases of the junction left unmatched. The CDR3 sequence is CASSPKTGVAAGELFF. CDR3 in DNA: TGTGCCAGCAGCCCAAAGACAGGGGTTGCCGCCGGGGAGCTGTTTTTT. The full variable domain, in which reference TRBV3-1 and TRBJ2-2 provide the parts outside the CDR3, is DTAVSQTPKYLVTQMGNDKSIKCEQNLGHDTMYWYKQDSKKFLKIMFSYNNKELIINETVPNRFSPKSPDKAHLNLHINSLELGDSAVYFCASSPKTGVAAGELFFGEGSRLTVL.

This clonotype was detected only a few times. The genes are TRBV7-2 and TRBJ1-6; TRBD1 is a possible D gene (6 bases). The V end was cut by 6 bases, the J end by 2 bases, with 20 bases between. This CDR3 has 18 residues. Germline V gene sequence: CDR1 SGHTA, CDR2 FQGNSA. The CDR3 sequence: CASSQGGWGGTYNSPLHF. The CDR3, as DNA: TGTGCCAGCAGTCAAGGGGGTTGGGGGGGCACCTATAATTCACCCCTCCACTTT.

About this clonotype itself: At one end, the junction sequence differs from germline, possibly due to a read error. The V and J genes are TRBV4-1 and TRBJ2-7; 8 bases map to TRBD2. Germline-derived CDR1 and CDR2 are MGHRA and YSYEKL. CDR3 length equals 15 residues. CDR3 amino acids: CARSPLGGTSYEQYF. The CDR3 DNA follows: TGCGCCAGAAGCCCTCTGGGCGGGACTAGCTACGAGCAGTACTTC.

This clonotype was seen a few times. In nucleotides, the CDR3 is TGCAGTGCTAGGACTAGCGGGGTTGGGGAGACCCAGTACTTC. Translation gives CSARTSGVGETQYF. The rearrangement joins TRBV20-1 to TRBJ2-5; 11 nucleotides align to TRBD2. After removal of 3 bases from V and 5 bases from J, the junction contained 5 bases not matched to a gene. Germline assignment: CDR1 DFQATT and CDR2 SNEGSKA (reference sequence). The CDR3 extends over 14 amino acids.

This clonotype was picked up many times. One end of the junction fails to match germline, which may point to a read error. V gene TRBV6-1 combines with J gene TRBJ1-4, with D uncertain. This CDR3 is built from 14 residues. The V gene's germline CDR1 is MNHNS and CDR2 SASEGT. CDR3 DNA sequence: TGTGCCAGCAGTCCGACACGCCCGGACGAAATACTGTTTTTT. Amino acid sequence: CASSPTRPDEILFF.

This chain links TRBV28 with TRBJ2-7; D may be TRBD2 (6 bases). Deletions cut 7 bases from V and 0 bases from J, with 16 bases between. Germline CDR1 MDHEN, CDR2 SYDVKM. The length of the CDR3 is 15 residues. The CDR3 DNA follows: TGTGCCAGCACCGTCGCGGGACTCCGCTCCTACGAGCAGTACTTC. The encoded protein is CASTVAGLRSYEQYF.

This clonotype was observed a few times. The rearrangement joins TRBV11-3 to TRBJ2-2; the match to TRBD2 covers 13 bases. J gave up 4 bases and V 5 bases, and 13 bases lay outside the gene matches. The CDR3 contains 19 residues. CDR1 is SGHNT, CDR2 YENEEA, per germline. The CDR3: CASSPRLAGGLPGTGELFF. CDR3 coding DNA: TGTGCCAGCAGCCCCCGACTAGCGGGGGGCCTCCCAGGCACCGGGGAGCTGTTTTTT.

The table lists this clonotype with many counts. V and J are TRBV27 and TRBJ2-7; D could derive from TRBD1 or TRBD2 (5 bases each). The CDR3 extends over 14 amino acids. Germline V gene sequence: CDR1 MNHEY, CDR2 SMNVEV (reference sequence). The germline V and J ends were trimmed by 1 base and 4 bases, with 11 bases remaining between them. The CDR3 reads CASSLWGTLYEQYF. The CDR3 bases are TGTGCCAGCAGTTTATGGGGGACCCTTTACGAGCAGTACTTC.

The genes are TRBV29-1 and TRBJ2-1, with 13 bases that match TRBD2. CDR3 length: 16 amino acids. From germline, CDR1 is SQVTM and CDR2 ANQGSEA. The ends lost 5 bases at V and 6 bases at J; junction bases unmatched: 10. The CDR3, as DNA: TGCAGCGTTCCGGGGACTAGCGGGATTACTGGCAATGAGCAGTTCTTC. It is translated as CSVPGTSGITGNEQFF.

This clonotype was observed many times. V is TRBV7-2 and J is TRBJ1-2; D is unclear. Between the trimmed V and J ends, which lost 3 bases and 4 bases, there was a span of 6 bases. The CDR3 length is 12 residues. Germline V gives CDR1 SGHTA, CDR2 FQGNSA. In DNA form, the CDR3 reads TGTGCCAGCAGCTTTTATATCTATGGCTACACCTTC. Translated: CASSFYIYGYTF.

The gene calls are TRBV20-1 and TRBJ2-7; 8 positions agree with TRBD1. The CDR3 has 14 amino acids. Germline values: CDR1 DFQATT, CDR2 SNEGSKA (reference sequence). V shed 3 bases, J shed 2 bases, and the junction held 6 bases outside the gene matches. The chain's CDR3 is CSASQGAFAYEQYF. In DNA, the CDR3 is TGCAGTGCTAGTCAGGGGGCGTTCGCCTACGAGCAGTACTTC.

This clonotype has ten or more counts. The DNA of the CDR3 is TGTGCCAGCAGCCCGGGACTAGCCTACGAGCAGTACTTC. The encoded protein is CASSPGLAYEQYF. This chain joins TRBV14 and TRBJ2-7, with 8 bases aligning to TRBD2. The CDR3 extends over 13 amino acids. Trimming took 4 bases from V and 2 from J; bases not matched to a gene: 1. Looked up from germline, CDR1 is SGHDN and CDR2 is FVKESK.

This clonotype has at least ten counts. This chain joins TRBV24-1 and TRBJ2-1; perhaps TRBD1 as D (5 bases). The CDR3 totals 14 residues. Trimming left V 3 bases short and J 2 bases short, with 7 bases between. The V gene's germline CDR1 is KGHDR and CDR2 SFDVKD. CDR3 in amino acids: CATSDAGTYNEQFF. The CDR3 coding sequence is TGTGCCACCAGTGATGCAGGGACCTACAATGAGCAGTTCTTC.

As regards this clonotype: A much larger clone differs by one base, so this may be a read error. CDR3: CASSPEQTGQETQHF. CDR3 bases: TGTGCCAGCAGCCCAGAGCAGACGGGACAAGAGACCCAGCACTTC. The chain couples TRBV7-9 to TRBJ2-5; D might be TRBD1 (6 bases). CDR1 and CDR2 from the germline V gene are SEHNR and FQNEAQ (reference sequence). CDR3 size: 15 residues.

A note on this clonotype: One base away lies a much larger clone, so this may be a sequencing read error. The rearrangement joins TRBV11-1 to TRBJ2-2; TRBD1 aligns across 9 bases. The germline gives CDR1 SGHAT, CDR2 FQDESV (reference sequence). This CDR3 region has 17 residues. The CDR3 region has the DNA TGTGCCAGCAGCGGACAGGGGCCGGGGCAGAGAACCGGGGGGCTGTTTTTT. It yields the protein CASSGQGPGQRTGGLFF.

As regards this clonotype: The junction shows a germline mismatch at one end, possibly a read error. The rearrangement links TRBV6-5 to TRBJ1-5; D unclear. Germline V CDR1 and CDR2: MNHEY, SVGAGI. The CDR3 has 14 amino acids. CDR3 DNA: TGTGCCGGCAGTTACTCGCAGGGCAATCAGCCCCAGCATTTT. This codes for CAGSYSQGNQPQHF.

In its sample, this clonotype was seen many times. The chain links TRBV5-4 to TRBJ2-3; TRBD2 aligns across 13 bases. The V segment lost 5 bases and the J segment 2 bases; nucleotides outside the gene matches: 5. From germline, CDR1 is SGHNT and CDR2 YYREEE (reference sequence). The CDR3 has 16 residues. The CDR3 DNA is TGTGCCAGCAGTCCTACTAGCGGGGGGGCCACAGATACGCAGTATTTT. This encodes CASSPTSGGATDTQYF. Full variable domain (remainder filled in from reference TRBV5-4 and TRBJ2-3): ETGVTQSPTHLIKTRGQQVTLRCSSQSGHNTVSWYQQALGQGPQFIFQYYREEENGRGNFPPRFSGLQFPNYSSELNVNALELDDSALYLCASSPTSGGATDTQYFGPGTRLTVL.

The chain links TRBV5-1 to TRBJ2-7; D is uncertain. The V end lost 0 bases, the J end lost 6 bases, and 13 bases lay between the germline ends. Germline CDR1 is SGHRS and CDR2 is YFSETQ. The CDR3 consists of 14 residues. The CDR3 nucleotides are TGCGCCAGCAGCTTGGACGGGCCCGGCGGCGAGCAGTACTTC. This translates into CASSLDGPGGEQYF.